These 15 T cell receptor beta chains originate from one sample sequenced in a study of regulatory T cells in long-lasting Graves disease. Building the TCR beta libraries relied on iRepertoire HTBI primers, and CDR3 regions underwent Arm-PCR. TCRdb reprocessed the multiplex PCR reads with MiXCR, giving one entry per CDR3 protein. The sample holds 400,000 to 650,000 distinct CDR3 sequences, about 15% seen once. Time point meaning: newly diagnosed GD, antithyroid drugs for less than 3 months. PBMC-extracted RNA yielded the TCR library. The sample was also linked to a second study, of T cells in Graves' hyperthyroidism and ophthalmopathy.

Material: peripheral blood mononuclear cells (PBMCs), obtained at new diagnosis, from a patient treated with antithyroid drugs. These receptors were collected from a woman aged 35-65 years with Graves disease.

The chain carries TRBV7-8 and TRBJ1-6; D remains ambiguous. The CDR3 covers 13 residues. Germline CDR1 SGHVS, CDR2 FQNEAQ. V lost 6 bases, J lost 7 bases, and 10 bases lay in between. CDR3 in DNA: TGTGCCAGCAGTTCCTCTTCGAATTCACCCCTCCACTTT. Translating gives CASSSSSNSPLHF. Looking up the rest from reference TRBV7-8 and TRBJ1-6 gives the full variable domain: GAGVSQSPRYKVAKRGQDVALRCDPISGHVSLFWYQQALGQGPEFLTYFQNEAQLDKSGLPSDRFFAERPEGSVSTLKIQRTQQEDSAVYLCASSSSSNSPLHFGNGTRLTVT.

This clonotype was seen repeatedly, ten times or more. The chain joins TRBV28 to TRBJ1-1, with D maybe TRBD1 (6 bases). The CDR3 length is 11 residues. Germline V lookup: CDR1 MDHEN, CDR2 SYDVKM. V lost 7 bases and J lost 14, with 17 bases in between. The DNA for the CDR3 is TGTGCCAGCAAGGAAGGACAGTCTACCTTCTTT. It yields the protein CASKEGQSTFF.

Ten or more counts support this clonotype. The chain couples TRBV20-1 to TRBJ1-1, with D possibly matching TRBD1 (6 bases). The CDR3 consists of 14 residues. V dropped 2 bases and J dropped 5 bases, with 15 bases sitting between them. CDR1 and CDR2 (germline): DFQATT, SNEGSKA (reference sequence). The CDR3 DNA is TGCAGTGCTAGATCGGGCGGGGGCAGGACTGAAGCTTTCTTT. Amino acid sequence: CSARSGGGRTEAFF.

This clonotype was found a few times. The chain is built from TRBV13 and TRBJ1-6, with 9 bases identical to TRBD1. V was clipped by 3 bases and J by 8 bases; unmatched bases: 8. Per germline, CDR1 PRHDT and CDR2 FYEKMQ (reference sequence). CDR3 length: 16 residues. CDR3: CASSLGQGFGDSPLHF. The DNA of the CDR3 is TGTGCCAGCAGCTTGGGACAGGGCTTTGGGGATTCACCCCTCCACTTT.

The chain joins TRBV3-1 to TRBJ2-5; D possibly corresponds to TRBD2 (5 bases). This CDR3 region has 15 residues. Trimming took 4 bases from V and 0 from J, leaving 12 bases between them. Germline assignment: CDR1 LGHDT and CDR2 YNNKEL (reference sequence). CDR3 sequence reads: CASSPEDSYQETQYF. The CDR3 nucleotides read TGTGCCAGCAGCCCTGAGGACTCCTACCAAGAGACCCAGTACTTC.

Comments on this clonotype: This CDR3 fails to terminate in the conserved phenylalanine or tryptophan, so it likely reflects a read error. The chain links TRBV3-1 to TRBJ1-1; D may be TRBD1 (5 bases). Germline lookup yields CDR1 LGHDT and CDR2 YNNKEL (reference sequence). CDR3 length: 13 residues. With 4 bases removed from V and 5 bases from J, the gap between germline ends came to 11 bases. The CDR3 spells CASSRAGLTEAFS. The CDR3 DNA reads TGTGCCAGCAGCCGGGCAGGGTTGACTGAAGCTTTCTCT.

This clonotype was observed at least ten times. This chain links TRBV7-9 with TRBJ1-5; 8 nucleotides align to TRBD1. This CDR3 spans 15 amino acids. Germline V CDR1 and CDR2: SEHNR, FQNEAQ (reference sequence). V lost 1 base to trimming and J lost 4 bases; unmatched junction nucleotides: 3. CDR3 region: CASSLGTGINQPQHF. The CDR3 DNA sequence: TGTGCCAGCAGCTTAGGGACAGGGATAAATCAGCCCCAGCATTTT. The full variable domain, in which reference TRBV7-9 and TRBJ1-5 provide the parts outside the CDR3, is DTGVSQNPRHKITKRGQNVTFRCDPISEHNRLYWYRQTLGQGPEFLTYFQNEAQLEKSRLLSDRFSAERPKGSFSTLEIQRTEQGDSAMYLCASSLGTGINQPQHFGDGTRLSIL.

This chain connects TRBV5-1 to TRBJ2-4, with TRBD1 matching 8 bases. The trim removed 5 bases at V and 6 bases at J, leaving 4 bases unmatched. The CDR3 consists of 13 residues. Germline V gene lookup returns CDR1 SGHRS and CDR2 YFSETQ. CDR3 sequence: CASRGQGGNIQYF. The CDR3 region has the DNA TGCGCCAGCAGAGGACAGGGCGGAAACATTCAGTACTTC. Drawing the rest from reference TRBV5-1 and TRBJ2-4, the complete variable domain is KAGVTQTPRYLIKTRGQQVTLSCSPISGHRSVSWYQQTPGQGLQFLFEYFSETQRNKGNFPGRFSGRQFSNSRSEMNVSTLELGDSALYLCASRGQGGNIQYFGAGTRLSVL.

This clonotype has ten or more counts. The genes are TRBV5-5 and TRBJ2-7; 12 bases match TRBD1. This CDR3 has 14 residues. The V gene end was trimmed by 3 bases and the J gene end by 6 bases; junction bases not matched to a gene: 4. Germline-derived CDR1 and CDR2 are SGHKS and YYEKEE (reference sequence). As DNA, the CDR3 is TGTGCCAGCAGCTCCGGGACAGGGGGCGTCGAGCAGTACTTC. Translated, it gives CASSSGTGGVEQYF.

CDR3 bases: TGTGCCAGCAGCCAAGTTCAAGCGCCTCAAGAGACCCAGTACTTC. Translating gives CASSQVQAPQETQYF. This rearrangement joins TRBV4-2 to TRBJ2-5, with D unclear. CDR1 and CDR2 from the germline V gene are LGHNA and YNFKEQ. The V end was cut by 1 base, the J end by 2 bases, with 11 bases between. The CDR3 extends over 15 amino acids.

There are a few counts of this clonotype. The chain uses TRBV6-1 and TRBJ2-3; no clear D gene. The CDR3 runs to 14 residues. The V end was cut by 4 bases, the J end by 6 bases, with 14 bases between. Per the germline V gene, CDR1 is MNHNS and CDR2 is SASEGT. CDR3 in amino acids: CASSGSPRVDTQYF. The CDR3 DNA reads TGTGCCAGCAGTGGTTCTCCAAGGGTGGATACGCAGTATTTT.

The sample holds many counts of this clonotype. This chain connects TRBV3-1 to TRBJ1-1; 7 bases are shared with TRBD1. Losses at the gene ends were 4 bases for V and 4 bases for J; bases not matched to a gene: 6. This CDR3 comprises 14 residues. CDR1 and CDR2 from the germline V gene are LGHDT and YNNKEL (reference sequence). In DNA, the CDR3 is TGTGCCAGCAGCCCGACAGGGAGGGGCACTGAAGCTTTCTTT. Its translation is CASSPTGRGTEAFF.

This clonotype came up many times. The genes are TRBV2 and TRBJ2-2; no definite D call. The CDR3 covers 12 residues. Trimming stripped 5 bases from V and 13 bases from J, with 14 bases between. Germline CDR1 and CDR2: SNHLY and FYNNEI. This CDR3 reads CASSRGDGGLFF. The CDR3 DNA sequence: TGTGCCAGCAGTAGAGGCGATGGTGGGCTGTTTTTT.

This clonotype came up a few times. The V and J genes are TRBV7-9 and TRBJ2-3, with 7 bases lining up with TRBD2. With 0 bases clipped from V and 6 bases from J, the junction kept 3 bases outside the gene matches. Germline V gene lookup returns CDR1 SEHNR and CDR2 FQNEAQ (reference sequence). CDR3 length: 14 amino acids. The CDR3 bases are TGTGCCAGCAGCTTAGCGGGGGGGAGCGATACGCAGTATTTT. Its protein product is CASSLAGGSDTQYF.

In DNA, the CDR3 is TGTGCCAGCAGTTCCGTTAATTCACCCCTCCACTTT. Encoded protein: CASSSVNSPLHF. The chain has TRBV27 and TRBJ1-6; no definite D call. CDR1 is MNHEY and CDR2 is SMNVEV in the germline V gene (reference sequence). V lost 4 bases to trimming and J lost 6 bases, with 4 bases between them. The CDR3 is 12 amino acids.